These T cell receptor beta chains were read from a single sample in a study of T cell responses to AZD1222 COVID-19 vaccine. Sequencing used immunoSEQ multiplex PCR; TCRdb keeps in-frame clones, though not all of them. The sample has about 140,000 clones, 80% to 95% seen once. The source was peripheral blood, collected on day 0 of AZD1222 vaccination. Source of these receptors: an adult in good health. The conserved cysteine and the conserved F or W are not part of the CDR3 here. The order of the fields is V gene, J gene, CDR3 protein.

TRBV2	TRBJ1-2	ASSDGAGTYGYT
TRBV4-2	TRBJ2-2	ASSQEWGQGAGELF
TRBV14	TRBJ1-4	ASSRYRGIGEKLF
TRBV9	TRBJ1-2	ASSVGQGGVYGYT
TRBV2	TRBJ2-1	ASSEDARYNEQF
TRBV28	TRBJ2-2	ASRTTGGWSTGELF
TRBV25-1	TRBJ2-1	ASSEYKGTSNEQF
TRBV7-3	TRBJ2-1	ASSLREGLTNEQF
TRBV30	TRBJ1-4	AWIGNEKLF
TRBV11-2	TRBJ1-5	ASSPTQSGQGGNQPQH
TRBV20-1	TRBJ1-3	SASSGGGTLGNTIY
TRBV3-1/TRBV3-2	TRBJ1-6	ASSQATGQNNSPLH
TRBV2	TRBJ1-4	ASRGDLYEKLF
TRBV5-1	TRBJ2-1	ASRPDRGGYRTSLGNEQF
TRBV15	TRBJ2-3	ATSSLLEGDTQY
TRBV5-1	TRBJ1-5	ASSQTGGPYQPQH
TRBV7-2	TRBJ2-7	ASSFSPRSYEQY
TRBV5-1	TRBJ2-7	ASSPLAGVGEQY
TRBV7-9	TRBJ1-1	ASSLDRNTEAF
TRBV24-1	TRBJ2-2	ATRDTNTGELF
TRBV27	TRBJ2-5	ASSPDRAEETQY
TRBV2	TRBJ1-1	ASSGSGLPSMGTEAF
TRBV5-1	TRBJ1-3	ASRPGTGDGNTIY
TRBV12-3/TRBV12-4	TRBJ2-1	ASSFRYNEQF
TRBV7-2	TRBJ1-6	ASSLENSPLH
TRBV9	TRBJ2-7	ASSTGQGALYEQY
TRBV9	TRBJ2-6	ASSVIGGYGANVLT
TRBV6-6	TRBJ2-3	ASTPWGVATDTQY
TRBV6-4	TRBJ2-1	ASSDSDRGLVDEQF
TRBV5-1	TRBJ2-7	ASSLEPTGPYEQY
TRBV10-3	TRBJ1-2	AISESGSASYGYT
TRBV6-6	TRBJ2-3	ASSYTTDTQY
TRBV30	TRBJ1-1	AWSVPRTGGRTTEAF
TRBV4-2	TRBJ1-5	ASSRFDRDSNQPQH
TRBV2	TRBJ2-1	ASSLAGGGGDEQF
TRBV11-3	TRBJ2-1	ASSLVASRANEQF
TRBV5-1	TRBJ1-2	ASSLEGEVYGYT
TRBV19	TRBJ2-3	ASSTGGSGGLDTQY
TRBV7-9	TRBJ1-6	ASSFGRQEDSPLH
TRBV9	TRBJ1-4	ASSALTGPNEKLF
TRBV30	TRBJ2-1	AWSVPLAGYNEQF
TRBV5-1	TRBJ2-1	ASSLLAGEGNEQF
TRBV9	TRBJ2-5	ASSVGLGSRTQY
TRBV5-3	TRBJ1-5	ARSPRGNQPQH
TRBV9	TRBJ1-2	ASSAQGGGYGYT
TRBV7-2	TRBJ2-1	ASSAWNEQF
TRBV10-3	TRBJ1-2	AIAGTANYGYT
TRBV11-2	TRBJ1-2	ASSMDNNYGYT
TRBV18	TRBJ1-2	ASSPPGQEAYGYT
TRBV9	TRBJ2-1	ASSVDSSISYNEQF
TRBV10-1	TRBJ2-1	ASSPSGPYNEQF
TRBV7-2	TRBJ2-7	ASSLARDYEQY
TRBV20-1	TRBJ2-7	SGQINYEQY
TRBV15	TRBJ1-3	ATSGSKGDTIY
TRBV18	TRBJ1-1	ASSLGQHTEAF
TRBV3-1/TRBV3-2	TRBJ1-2	ASSQDRRDSQHRPDYGYT